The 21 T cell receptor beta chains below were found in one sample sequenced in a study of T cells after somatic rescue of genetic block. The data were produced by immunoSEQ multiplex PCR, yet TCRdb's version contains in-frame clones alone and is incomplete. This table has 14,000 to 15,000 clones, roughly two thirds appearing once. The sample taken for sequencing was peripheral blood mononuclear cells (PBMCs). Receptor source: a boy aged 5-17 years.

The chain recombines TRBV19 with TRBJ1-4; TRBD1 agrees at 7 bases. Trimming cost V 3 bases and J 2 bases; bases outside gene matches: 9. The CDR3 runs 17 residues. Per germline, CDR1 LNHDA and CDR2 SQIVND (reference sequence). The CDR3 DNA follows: TGTGCCAGTAGTATCGGCAGGGGGGAGGCGACTAATGAAAAACTGTTTTTT. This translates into CASSIGRGEATNEKLFF.

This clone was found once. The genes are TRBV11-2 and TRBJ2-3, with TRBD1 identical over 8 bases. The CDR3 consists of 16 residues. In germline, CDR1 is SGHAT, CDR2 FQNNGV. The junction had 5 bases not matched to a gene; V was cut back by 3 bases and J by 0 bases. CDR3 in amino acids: CASSFGTGPSTDTQYF. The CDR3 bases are TGTGCCAGCAGCTTCGGGACAGGCCCCAGCACAGATACGCAGTATTTT.

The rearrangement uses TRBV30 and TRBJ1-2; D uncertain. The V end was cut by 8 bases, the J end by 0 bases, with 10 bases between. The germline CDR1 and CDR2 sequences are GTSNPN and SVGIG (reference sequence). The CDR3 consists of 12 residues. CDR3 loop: CAALETNYGYTF. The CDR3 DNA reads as TGTGCCGCGTTGGAGACTAACTATGGCTACACCTTC. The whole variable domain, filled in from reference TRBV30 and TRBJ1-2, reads SQTIHQWPATLVQPVGSPLSLECTVEGTSNPNLYWYRQAAGRGLQLLFYSVGIGQISSEVPQNLSASRPQDRQFILSSKKLLLSDSGFYLCAALETNYGYTFGSGTRLTVV.

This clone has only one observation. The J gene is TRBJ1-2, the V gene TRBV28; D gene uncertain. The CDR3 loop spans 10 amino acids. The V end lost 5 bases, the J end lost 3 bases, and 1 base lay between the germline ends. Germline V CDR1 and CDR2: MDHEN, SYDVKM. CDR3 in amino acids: CASSDYGYTF. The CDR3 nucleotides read TGTGCCAGCAGTGACTATGGCTACACCTTC.

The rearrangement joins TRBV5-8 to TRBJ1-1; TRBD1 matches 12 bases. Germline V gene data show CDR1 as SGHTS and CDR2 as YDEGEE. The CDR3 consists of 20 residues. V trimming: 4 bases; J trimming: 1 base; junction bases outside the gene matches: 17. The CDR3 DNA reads TGTGCCAGCAGCACCAAGGGGACAGGGGGCAAATTCCGATCGAACACTGAAGCTTTCTTT. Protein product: CASSTKGTGGKFRSNTEAFF.

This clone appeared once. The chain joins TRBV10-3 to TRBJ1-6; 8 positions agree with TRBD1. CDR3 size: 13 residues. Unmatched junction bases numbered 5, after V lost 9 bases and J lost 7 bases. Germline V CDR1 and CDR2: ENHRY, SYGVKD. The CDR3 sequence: CAIQDRGNSPLHF. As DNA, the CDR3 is TGTGCCATTCAAGACAGGGGAAATTCACCCCTCCACTTT.

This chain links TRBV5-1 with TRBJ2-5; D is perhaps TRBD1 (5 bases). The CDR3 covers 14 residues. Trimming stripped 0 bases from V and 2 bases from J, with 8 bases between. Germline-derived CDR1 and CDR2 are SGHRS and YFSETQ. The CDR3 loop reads CASSLGTQQETQYF. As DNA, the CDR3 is TGCGCCAGCAGCTTGGGGACACAACAAGAGACCCAGTACTTC.

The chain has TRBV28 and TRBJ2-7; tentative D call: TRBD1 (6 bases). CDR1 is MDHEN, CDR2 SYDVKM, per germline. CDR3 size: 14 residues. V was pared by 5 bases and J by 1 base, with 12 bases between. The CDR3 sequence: CASSPSRGSYEQYF. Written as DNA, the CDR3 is TGTGCCAGCAGTCCCTCTAGGGGGTCCTACGAGCAGTACTTC.

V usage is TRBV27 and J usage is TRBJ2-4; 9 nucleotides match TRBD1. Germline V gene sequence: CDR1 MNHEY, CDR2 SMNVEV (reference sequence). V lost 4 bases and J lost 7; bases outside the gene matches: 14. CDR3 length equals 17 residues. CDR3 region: CASSYFSHGTGRNIQYF. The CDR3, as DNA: TGTGCCAGCAGTTACTTTTCCCACGGGACAGGGAGGAACATTCAGTACTTC.

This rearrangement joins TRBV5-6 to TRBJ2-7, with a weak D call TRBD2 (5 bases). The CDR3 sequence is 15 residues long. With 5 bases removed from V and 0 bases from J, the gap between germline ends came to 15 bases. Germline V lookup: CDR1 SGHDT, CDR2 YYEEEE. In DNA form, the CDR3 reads TGTGCCAGCAGGCGGACTGGGCTTCTCTCCTACGAGCAGTACTTC. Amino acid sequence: CASRRTGLLSYEQYF.

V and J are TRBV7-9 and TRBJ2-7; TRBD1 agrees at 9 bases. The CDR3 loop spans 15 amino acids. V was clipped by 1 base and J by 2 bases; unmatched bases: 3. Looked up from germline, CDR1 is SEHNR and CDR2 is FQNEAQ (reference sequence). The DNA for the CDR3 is TGTGCCAGCAGCTTAGAGGGACAGGGTACCTACGAGCAGTACTTC. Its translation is CASSLEGQGTYEQYF.

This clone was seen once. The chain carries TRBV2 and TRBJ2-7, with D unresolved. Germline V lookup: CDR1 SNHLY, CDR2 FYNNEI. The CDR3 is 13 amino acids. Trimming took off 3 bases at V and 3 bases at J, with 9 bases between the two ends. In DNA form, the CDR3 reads TGTGCCAGCAGTGATGAAGGGCACTACGAGCAGTACTTC. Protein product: CASSDEGHYEQYF.

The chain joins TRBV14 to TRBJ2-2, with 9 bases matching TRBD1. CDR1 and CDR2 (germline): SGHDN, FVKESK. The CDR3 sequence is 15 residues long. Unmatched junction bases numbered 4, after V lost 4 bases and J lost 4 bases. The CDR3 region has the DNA TGTGCCAGCAGCCGACAGGGGGGCGTCACCGGGGAGCTGTTTTTT. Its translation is CASSRQGGVTGELFF.

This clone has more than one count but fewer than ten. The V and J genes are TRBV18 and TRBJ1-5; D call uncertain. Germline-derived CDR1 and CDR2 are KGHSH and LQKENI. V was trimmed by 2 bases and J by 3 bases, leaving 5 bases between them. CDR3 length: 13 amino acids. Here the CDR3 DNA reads TGTGCCAGCTCACCAGAGAACAATCAGCCCCAGCATTTT. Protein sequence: CASSPENNQPQHF.

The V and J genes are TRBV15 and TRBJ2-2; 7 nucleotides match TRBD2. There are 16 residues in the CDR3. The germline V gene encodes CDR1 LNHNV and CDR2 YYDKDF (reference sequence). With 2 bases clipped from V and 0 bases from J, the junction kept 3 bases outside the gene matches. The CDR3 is CATSRRGDTNTGELFF. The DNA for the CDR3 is TGTGCCACCAGCAGACGGGGGGATACGAACACCGGGGAGCTGTTTTTT.

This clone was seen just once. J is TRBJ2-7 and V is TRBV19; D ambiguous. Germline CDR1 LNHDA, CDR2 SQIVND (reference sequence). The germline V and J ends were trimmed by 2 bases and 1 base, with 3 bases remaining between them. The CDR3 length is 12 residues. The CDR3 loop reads CASSIPSYEQYF. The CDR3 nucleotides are TGTGCCAGTAGTATACCTTCCTACGAGCAGTACTTC.

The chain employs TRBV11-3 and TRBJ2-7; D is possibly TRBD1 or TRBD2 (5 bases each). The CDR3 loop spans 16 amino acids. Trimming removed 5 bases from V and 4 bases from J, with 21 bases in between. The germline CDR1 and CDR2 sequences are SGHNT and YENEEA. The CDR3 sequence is CASSHKRGGTDYEQYF. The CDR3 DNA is TGTGCCAGCAGCCATAAGAGGGGCGGCACCGATTACGAGCAGTACTTC. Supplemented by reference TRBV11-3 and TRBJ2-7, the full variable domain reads EAGVVQSPRYKIIEKKQPVAFWCNPISGHNTLYWYLQNLGQGPELLIRYENEEAVDDSQLPKDRFSAERLKGVDSTLKIQPAELGDSAVYLCASSHKRGGTDYEQYFGPGTRLTVT.

This CDR3 reads CASSALPAGGYEQYF. DNA for the CDR3: TGTGCCAGCAGTGCCCTTCCAGCAGGGGGCTACGAGCAGTACTTC. The chain employs TRBV28 and TRBJ2-7, with TRBD1 matching over 7 bases. CDR3 length equals 15 residues. V gave up 5 bases and J gave up 3 bases; unmatched junction bases: 10. Germline CDR1 reads MDHEN; CDR2 reads SYDVKM.

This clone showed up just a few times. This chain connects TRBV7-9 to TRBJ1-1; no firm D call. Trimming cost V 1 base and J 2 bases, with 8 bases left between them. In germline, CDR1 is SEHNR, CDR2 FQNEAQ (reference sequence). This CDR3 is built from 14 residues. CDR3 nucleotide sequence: TGTGCCAGCAGCTTAGACCAGAGTAACACTGAAGCTTTCTTT. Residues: CASSLDQSNTEAFF.

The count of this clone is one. The CDR3 loop is CASSLRAKGDTEAFF. CDR3 in DNA: TGTGCCAGCAGCCTCAGGGCGAAGGGTGACACTGAAGCTTTCTTT. The chain joins TRBV7-3 to TRBJ1-1; D is possibly TRBD1 (5 bases). The germline gives CDR1 SGHTA, CDR2 FQGTGA. This CDR3 has 15 residues. Trimming stripped 5 bases from V and 3 bases from J, with 16 bases between.

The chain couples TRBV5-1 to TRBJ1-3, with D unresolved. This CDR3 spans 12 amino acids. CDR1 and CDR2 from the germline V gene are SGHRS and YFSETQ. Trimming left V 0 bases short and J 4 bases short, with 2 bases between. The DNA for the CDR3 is TGCGCCAGCAGCTTGGCGGGAAACACCATATATTTT. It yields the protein CASSLAGNTIYF.